A selection of T cell receptor beta chains follows, all from one sample in a study of immune evolution from preneoplasia to lung adenocarcinoma. The table came from immunoSEQ multiplex PCR; TCRdb's copy has only in-frame clones and leaves some out. The sample includes about 9,100 clones, about 81% of them seen just once. What was sequenced was FFPE lung adenocarcinoma in situ tissue. Source of these receptors: a person aged 65-85 years with lung adenocarcinoma. CDR3s include the opening cysteine and the closing phenylalanine or tryptophan. A D gene is named only where the DNA matches it firmly. For some rows the clone size is stated as once, few or many, or as a class when expanded; others skip it.

V: TRBV4-2
D: -
J: TRBJ1-5
size: -
CDR3: CASSQDGERNQPQHF
DNA: TGTGCCAGCAGCCAAGATGGGGAGCGCAATCAGCCCCAGCATTTT

V: TRBV28
D: -
J: TRBJ1-1
size: few
CDR3: CASSLGTRRTEAFF
DNA: TGTGCCAGCAGTTTGGGGACGAGGAGGACTGAAGCTTTCTTT

V: TRBV9
D: -
J: TRBJ2-2
size: once
CDR3: CASSVQGQGELFF
DNA: TGTGCCAGCAGCGTACAAGGGCAGGGGGAGCTGTTTTTT

V: TRBV6-5
D: -
J: TRBJ2-2
size: -
CDR3: CASSQTTGELFF
DNA: TGTGCCAGCAGTCAGACGACCGGGGAGCTGTTTTTT

V: TRBV7-9
D: TRBD2
J: TRBJ2-1
size: -
CDR3: CASSLGGTSYNEQFF
DNA: TGTGCCAGCAGCTTAGGTGGGACTAGCTACAATGAGCAGTTCTTC

V: TRBV7-9
D: -
J: TRBJ1-6
size: -
CDR3: CASSPSGAENSPLHF
DNA: TGTGCCAGCAGCCCCTCGGGGGCGGAAAACTCACCCCTCCACTTT

V: TRBV5-6
D: -
J: TRBJ1-2
size: -
CDR3: CASSRTVYGYTF
DNA: TGTGCCAGCAGCCGGACAGTCTATGGCTACACCTTC

V: TRBV28
D: -
J: TRBJ1-3
size: -
CDR3: CASSFFGNTIYF
DNA: TGTGCCAGCAGTTTTTTTGGAAACACCATATATTTT

V: TRBV14
D: -
J: TRBJ1-2
size: -
CDR3: CASSQLGRGNGYTF
DNA: TGTGCCAGCAGCCAATTGGGCAGGGGTAATGGCTACACCTTC

V: TRBV7-9
D: -
J: TRBJ1-2
size: -
CDR3: CASSPDRARGYTF
DNA: TGTGCCAGCAGCCCAGACCGGGCCCGGGGCTACACCTTC

V: TRBV9
D: -
J: TRBJ1-2
size: once
CDR3: CASSANYGYTF
DNA: TGTGCCAGCAGCGCGAACTATGGCTACACCTTC

V: TRBV5-4
D: -
J: TRBJ2-1
size: once
CDR3: CASSSPRRGRHNEQFF
DNA: TGTGCCAGCAGCTCCCCGCGCAGGGGCCGGCACAATGAGCAGTTCTTC

V: TRBV27
D: -
J: TRBJ2-7
size: -
CDR3: CASSFRHAISETSGSYEQYF
DNA: TGTGCCAGCAGTTTTAGGCACGCAATAAGTGAGACGTCAGGGTCCTACGAGCAGTACTTC

V: TRBV7-8
D: -
J: TRBJ1-5
size: -
CDR3: CASSTGGQPQHF
DNA: TGTGCCAGCAGCACCGGGGGCCAGCCCCAGCATTTT

V: TRBV5-4
D: TRBD2
J: TRBJ2-2
size: -
CDR3: CASSVGLAGDTGELFF
DNA: TGTGCCAGCAGCGTCGGACTAGCGGGGGACACCGGGGAGCTGTTTTTT

V: TRBV5-6
D: -
J: TRBJ1-1
size: -
CDR3: CASSLGGGGTEAFF
DNA: TGTGCCAGCAGCTTGGGTGGAGGTGGAACTGAAGCTTTCTTT

V: TRBV7-2
D: TRBD2
J: TRBJ2-5
size: -
CDR3: CASSPAGETQYF
DNA: TGTGCCAGCAGCCCAGCGGGGGAGACCCAGTACTTC

V: TRBV27
D: TRBD1
J: TRBJ2-7
size: -
CDR3: CASSSDRELRYEQYF
DNA: TGTGCCAGCAGTTCTGACAGGGAGTTAAGGTACGAGCAGTACTTC

V: TRBV5-1
D: -
J: TRBJ1-1
size: -
CDR3: CASSTSLNTEAFF
DNA: TGCGCCAGCAGCACTTCTCTGAACACTGAAGCTTTCTTT

V: TRBV4-2
D: TRBD2
J: TRBJ2-5
size: -
CDR3: CASSLKRGKETQYF
DNA: TGTGCCAGCAGCCTCAAGCGGGGGAAAGAGACCCAGTACTTC

V: TRBV7-6
D: -
J: TRBJ1-1
size: -
CDR3: CASSLEVNTEAFF
DNA: TGTGCCAGCAGCTTAGAGGTGAACACTGAAGCTTTCTTT

V: TRBV28
D: -
J: TRBJ2-7
size: -
CDR3: CASSLEGFEQYF
DNA: TGTGCCAGCAGTTTAGAGGGGTTCGAGCAGTACTTC

V: TRBV2
D: -
J: TRBJ2-1
size: -
CDR3: CASSVTGSGDEQFF
DNA: TGTGCCAGCAGTGTTACAGGGTCGGGGGATGAGCAGTTCTTC

V: TRBV28
D: -
J: TRBJ1-5
size: -
CDR3: CASRRDTGESHF
DNA: TGTGCCAGCAGACGTGACACGGGCGAATCGCATTTT

V: TRBV5-6
D: -
J: TRBJ2-1
size: -
CDR3: CASSWDNRNEQFF
DNA: TGTGCCAGCAGCTGGGACAACCGCAATGAGCAGTTCTTC

V: TRBV5-4
D: TRBD1
J: TRBJ2-2
size: -
CDR3: CASSLGDRTGELFF
DNA: TGTGCCAGCAGCTTGGGGGACAGGACCGGGGAGCTGTTTTTT

V: TRBV4-1
D: TRBD2
J: TRBJ2-3
size: -
CDR3: CASSQFHNRAGGGTDTQYF
DNA: TGCGCCAGCAGCCAATTCCACAACCGAGCGGGGGGAGGCACAGATACGCAGTATTTT

V: TRBV7-6
D: -
J: TRBJ1-5
size: -
CDR3: CASSLGGWDQPQHF
DNA: TGTGCCAGCAGCTTAGGAGGGTGGGATCAGCCCCAGCATTTT

V: TRBV7-6
D: TRBD1
J: TRBJ2-3
size: -
CDR3: CASSRGQGITDTQYF
DNA: TGTGCCAGCAGTCGGGGACAGGGTATCACAGATACGCAGTATTTT